This T cell receptor beta chain was recorded in a study of shared clonotypes between healthy human individuals. Germline V gene lookup returns CDR1 MNHEY and CDR2 SVGAGI. Trimming took 7 bases from V and 2 from J, leaving 14 bases between them. The CDR3 contains 15 residues. The assay was run at deep level. TCRdb's table, derived via immunoSEQ multiplex PCR, lists solely in-frame clones and lacks some. The sample has roughly 2 million clones; 95% are singletons. The source of this sequence is a man aged 18 to 30 in good health. V is TRBV6-5 and J is TRBJ2-2, with D possibly TRBD1 on 6 matching bases. The sample was naive CD4+ T cells sorted from blood. Subset reported: CD45RA+ positively selected. The CDR3 loop is CASTGTTKNTGELFF. CDR3 nucleotide sequence: TGTGCCAGCACCGGGACAACCAAAAACACCGGGGAGCTGTTTTTT.